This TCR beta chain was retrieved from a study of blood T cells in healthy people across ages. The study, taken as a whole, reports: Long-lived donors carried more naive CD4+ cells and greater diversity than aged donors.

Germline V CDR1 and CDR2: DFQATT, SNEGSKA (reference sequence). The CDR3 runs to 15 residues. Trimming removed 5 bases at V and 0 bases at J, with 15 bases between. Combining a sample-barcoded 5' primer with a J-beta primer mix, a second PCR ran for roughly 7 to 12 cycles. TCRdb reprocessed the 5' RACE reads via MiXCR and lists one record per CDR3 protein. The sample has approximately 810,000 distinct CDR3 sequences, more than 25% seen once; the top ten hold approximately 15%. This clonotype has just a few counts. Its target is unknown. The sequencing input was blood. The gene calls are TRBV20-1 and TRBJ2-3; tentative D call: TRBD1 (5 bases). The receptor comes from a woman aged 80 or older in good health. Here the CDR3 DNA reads TGCAGTGCTGTACGACAGACTTCTAGCACAGATACGCAGTATTTT. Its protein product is CSAVRQTSSTDTQYF.